This TCR beta chain derives from a study of T cells in tuberculosis. Only in-frame clones appear in the TCRdb table, and some are missing; sequencing was by immunoSEQ multiplex PCR. Of 85,000 to 100,000 clones detected, about nine tenths appear once; the ten largest clones hold 1.5% to 2%. Sorting used thawed, overnight-rested PBMC stained with anti-CD3, a viability dye and GMM-loaded CD1B tetramer. CD1B tetramers were loaded with Rhodococcus equi-derived C32 glucose monomycolate. Before cryopreservation, the sorted PBMC lost their CD14-expressing monocytes. Tetramer-negative cells, approximately 90,000 per donor, were also sorted. Overall study findings and caveats: Some low-affinity tetramer-binding T cells may be absent from this sample.

The CDR3 loop spans 14 amino acids. V dropped 4 bases and J dropped 10 bases, with 19 bases sitting between them. Germline CDR1 and CDR2: ENHRY and SYGVKD. The sequencing sample was made of CD1b-GMM tetramer-negative cells sorted from PBMCs. This TCR was recovered from an adult woman with latent tuberculosis. This chain links TRBV10-3 with TRBJ1-1; D not resolved. The CDR3 here is CAISAHDLHGGAFF. The CDR3 DNA follows: TGTGCCATCAGTGCCCACGACCTTCATGGCGGAGCTTTCTTT.